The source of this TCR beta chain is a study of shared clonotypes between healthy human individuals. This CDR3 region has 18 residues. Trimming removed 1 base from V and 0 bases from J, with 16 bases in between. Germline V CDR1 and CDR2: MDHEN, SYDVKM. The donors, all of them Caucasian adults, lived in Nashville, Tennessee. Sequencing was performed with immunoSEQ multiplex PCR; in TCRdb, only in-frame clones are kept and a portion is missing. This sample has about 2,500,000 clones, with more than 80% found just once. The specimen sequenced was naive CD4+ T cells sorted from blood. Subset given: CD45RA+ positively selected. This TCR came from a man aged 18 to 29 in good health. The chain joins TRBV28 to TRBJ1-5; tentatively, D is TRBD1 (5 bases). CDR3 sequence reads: CASSLSGLRGYSNQPQHF. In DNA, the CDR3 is TGTGCCAGCAGTTTATCGGGTCTGAGGGGTTATAGCAATCAGCCCCAGCATTTT.